This entry lists 5 T cell receptor beta chains sequenced from one sample in a study of low-dose radiotherapy and immunotherapy resistance in tumors. TRAV- and TRBV-specific primers primed first-strand cDNA, covering alpha and beta chains. With a constant-region primer and a V-primer adapter, TCRs were subjected to 20 PCR cycles of amplification. TCRdb ran MiXCR on the reads and lists one entry per CDR3 protein. This sample carries approximately 100,000 distinct CDR3 sequences, more than 20% of them seen once, and the ten largest clones take 4.1%. Time point: after trial treatment. The treatment was: LDRT plus nivolumab, ipilimumab, low-dose cyclophosphamide and aspirin (RACIN trial). The material was PBMCs, obtained after low-dose radiotherapy plus immunotherapy. All receptors come from a male donor with prostate cancer.

There are many counts of this clonotype. This chain uses TRBV18 with TRBJ2-2; the match to TRBD1 covers 10 bases. The CDR3 loop spans 19 amino acids. The germline CDR1 and CDR2 sequences are KGHSH and LQKENI. The J segment lost 0 bases and the V segment lost 6 bases, leaving 13 bases of the junction unmatched. The CDR3 DNA sequence: TGTGCCAGCTCGCACCCCGGGACAGGGGCGCCCCCGAACACCGGGGAGCTGTTTTTT. It yields the protein CASSHPGTGAPPNTGELFF.

The chain carries TRBV2 and TRBJ2-2, with TRBD2 as a possible D gene (6 bases). Trimming removed 0 bases at V and 17 bases at J, with 19 bases between. Germline CDR1 SNHLY, CDR2 FYNNEI. The length of the CDR3 is 14 residues. As DNA, the CDR3 is TGTGCCAGCAGTGAAGCGATGCGGGGTGGGGTGTTTTTTTTT. This codes for CASSEAMRGGVFFF.

This clonotype was observed a few times. The chain recombines TRBV28 with TRBJ1-2; D not resolved. V shed 7 bases and J shed 8 bases, with 17 bases lying between them. Germline assignment: CDR1 MDHEN and CDR2 SYDVKM. The length of the CDR3 is 13 residues. This chain's CDR3 is CASTGDSFLGYTF. The CDR3 bases are TGTGCCAGCACAGGTGATTCTTTCTTAGGCTACACCTTC.

This clonotype was observed at least ten times. The chain couples TRBV5-6 to TRBJ1-2, with a weak D call TRBD1 (5 bases). The CDR3 is 15 amino acids. Germline CDR1 SGHDT, CDR2 YYEEEE. The V end was cut by 0 bases, the J end by 5 bases, with 14 bases between. The CDR3 spells CASSLDRGIEYGYTF. DNA of the CDR3: TGTGCCAGCAGCTTGGATCGGGGGATAGAGTATGGCTACACCTTC.

This clonotype was recorded at least ten times. The chain links TRBV7-2 to TRBJ1-1; D is unclear. Germline V gene data show CDR1 as SGHTA and CDR2 as FQGNSA. Trimming took off 7 bases at V and 0 bases at J, with 12 bases between the two ends. The CDR3 spans 14 residues. The CDR3 sequence: CASKEEELNTEAFF. Written as DNA, the CDR3 is TGTGCCAGCAAGGAGGAAGAGCTGAACACTGAAGCTTTCTTT.